The 9 T cell receptor beta chains reported below all come from one sample, sequenced in a study of PD-L1 blockade in urothelial cancer. Clones were sequenced by immunoSEQ multiplex PCR, and TCRdb holds only the in-frame ones, with some missing. Of approximately 71,000 clones in the sample, approximately 88% were seen once. The sequencing here drew on PBMCs, taken around atezolizumab (anti-PD-L1) treatment. The receptors were sampled from a man aged 55 to 70 with urothelial cancer.

The rearrangement joins TRBV2 to TRBJ2-2; D is unresolved. The CDR3 spans 12 residues. Trimming pared 6 bases from V and 6 bases from J, leaving 8 bases between. Germline CDR1 SNHLY, CDR2 FYNNEI. The CDR3 DNA reads TGTGCCAGCAGGATAGAAGCCGGGGAGCTGTTTTTT. Residues: CASRIEAGELFF.

The chain uses TRBV29-1 and TRBJ1-2; 7 bases fit TRBD1. Trimming took 6 bases from V and 8 from J; bases not matched to a gene: 9. Per germline, CDR1 SQVTM and CDR2 ANQGSEA. The CDR3 sequence is 12 residues long. In nucleotides, the CDR3 is TGCAGCGTCGCTAAGAGGGGGCAAGGCTACACCTTC. It specifies CSVAKRGQGYTF.

This clone was counted once. Here the CDR3 DNA reads TGTGCCAGCAGTGCCCCCCCCGGTCGGAGCACCTACGAGCAGTACTTC. Translating gives CASSAPPGRSTYEQYF. The V gene is TRBV2, the J gene TRBJ2-7, with unresolved D. The germline gives CDR1 SNHLY, CDR2 FYNNEI. V was shortened by 4 bases and J by 2 bases, with 18 bases between the two germline ends. The CDR3 spans 16 residues.

The chain uses TRBV5-6 and TRBJ2-7; a weak D match, TRBD2 (5 bases). CDR3 size: 14 residues. Germline V gives CDR1 SGHDT, CDR2 YYEEEE. The V gene lost 1 base and the J gene lost 3 bases, with 11 bases spanning the gap. The CDR3 here is CASSLYADYYEQYF. CDR3 bases: TGTGCCAGCAGCTTGTATGCAGACTACTACGAGCAGTACTTC. Complete variable domain (other parts from reference TRBV5-6 and TRBJ2-7): DAGVTQSPTHLIKTRGQQVTLRCSPKSGHDTVSWYQQALGQGPQFIFQYYEEEERQRGNFPDRFSGHQFPNYSSELNVNALLLGDSALYLCASSLYADYYEQYFGPGTRLTVT.

The genes are TRBV7-9 and TRBJ1-2, with D possibly matching TRBD1 (6 bases). Trimming shortened V by 4 bases and J by 5 bases, and 20 bases separated the two germline ends. Germline loops: CDR1 SEHNR, CDR2 FQNEAQ (reference sequence). The CDR3 runs 16 residues. CDR3 sequence: CASSSHQRRDIYGYTF. The CDR3 DNA sequence: TGTGCCAGCAGCTCACACCAGAGACGGGACATTTATGGCTACACCTTC.

This chain links TRBV5-1 with TRBJ2-5; the D is unclear. V was cut by 2 bases and J by 4 bases, with 9 bases left in between. The CDR3 length is 13 residues. Germline V CDR1 and CDR2: SGHRS, YFSETQ. CDR3 sequence reads: CASSFSPGETQYF. CDR3 bases: TGCGCCAGCAGCTTCTCTCCAGGAGAGACCCAGTACTTC.

This clone showed up just once. The genes are TRBV9 and TRBJ2-6, with D perhaps matching TRBD1 (6 bases). The length of the CDR3 is 16 residues. Trimming took 3 bases from V and 4 from J, leaving 14 bases between them. Per the germline V gene, CDR1 is SGDLS and CDR2 is YYNGEE. The CDR3 region is CASSDIRGAGANVLTF. CDR3 nucleotide sequence: TGTGCCAGCAGCGACATCAGGGGAGCAGGGGCCAACGTCCTGACTTTC. Looking up the rest from reference TRBV9 and TRBJ2-6 gives the full variable domain: DSGVTQTPKHLITATGQRVTLRCSPRSGDLSVYWYQQSLDQGLQFLIQYYNGEERAKGNILERFSAQQFPDLHSELNLSSLELGDSALYFCASSDIRGAGANVLTFGAGSRLTVL.

This clone was counted once. The chain uses TRBV5-5 and TRBJ1-1; D not resolved. The CDR3 length is 11 residues. Trimming cost V 0 bases and J 8 bases, with 5 bases left between them. Germline V gene sequence: CDR1 SGHKS, CDR2 YYEKEE (reference sequence). CDR3 amino acids: CASSLDMEAFF. CDR3 coding DNA: TGTGCCAGCAGCTTGGATATGGAAGCTTTCTTT.

The chain employs TRBV12-5 and TRBJ2-1, with D tentatively TRBD2 (5 bases). CDR1 LGHNT and CDR2 FRNRAP come from the germline V gene. Trimming shortened V by 7 bases and J by 1 base, and 20 bases separated the two germline ends. CDR3 size: 17 residues. The CDR3 DNA follows: TGTGCTAGTGACGGGAATAGCTCGGGTGGTTCCTACAATGAGCAGTTCTTC. This sequence encodes CASDGNSSGGSYNEQFF.